A few counts support the clone carrying this TCR beta chain. Its cognate antigen is unknown. Germline CDR1 and CDR2: KGHDR and SFDVKD. V was clipped by 2 bases and J by 2 bases, with 9 bases between them. The CDR3 is 14 amino acids. The data derive from a study of vaccination and CD4 T cells after COVID-19. Study at large: The post-COVID sampling time was a median about 95 days after diagnosis, ranging from 35 to 161.

The Oncomine TCR Beta short-read assay was what sequenced the DNA obtained from cultured CD4+ T cells. MiXCR was run by TCRdb on the PCR reads, yielding one entry per CDR3 protein. Of about 11,000 distinct CDR3 sequences in the sample, 44% are singletons; the top ten hold roughly 7%. Treatment given: roughly ten-day PBMC culture with coronavirus spike peptide pools or control peptides (ViraFEST assay). This clonotype was obtained from a human donor who had recovered from COVID-19. V and J are TRBV24-1 and TRBJ2-7; D is undetermined. The specimen sequenced was CD4+ T cells from blood, cultured in vitro. DNA of the CDR3: TGTGCCACCAGTGATTCGCCACCGACCTACGAGCAGTACTTC. It yields the protein CATSDSPPTYEQYF.